The clone carrying this T cell receptor (beta chain) appeared a single time. Sequence at one end of the junction differs from germline and may be a read error. The germline CDR1 and CDR2 sequences are LGHNT and FRNRAP. The CDR3 has 12 residues. The data are from a study of blood T cell repertoires in COVID-19. Study-level information: T cells, B-cell-depleted T cells, or PBMCs supplied cDNA or gDNA.

Only in-frame clones appear in the TCRdb table, and some are missing; sequencing was by immunoSEQ multiplex PCR. The sample carries approximately 110,000 clones, about 85% recorded once. This clonotype was obtained from a man aged 40-55 years with acute or convalescent COVID-19. Sequencing was carried out using peripheral blood. The chain recombines TRBV12-5 with TRBJ2-1; 8 bases fit TRBD2. Here the CDR3 reads CASGLPRGGPVF. Here the CDR3 DNA reads TGTGCTAGTGGTTTGCCTCGCGGGGGGCCAGTCTTC. Full variable domain (missing parts from reference TRBV12-5 and TRBJ2-1): DARVTQTPRHKVTEMGQEVTMRCQPILGHNTVFWYRQTMMQGLELLAYFRNRAPLDDSGMPKDRFSAEMPDATLATLKIQPSEPRDSAVYFCASGLPRGGPVFGPGTRLTVL.